This entry features one TCR beta chain sequence. These data originate in a study of shared clonotypes between healthy human individuals. CD4+ cells yielded CD45RA+ naive and CD45RA-negative memory subsets. This CDR3 contains 14 residues. The V gene lost 3 bases and the J gene lost 4 bases, with 12 bases spanning the gap. Germline values: CDR1 WSHSY, CDR2 SAAADI. Profiled with immunoSEQ multiplex PCR; TCRdb holds only in-frame clones, not every one. Seen here are approximately 2.3 million clones, about 92% observed once, and the top ten hold 0.39%. The sample comprised naive CD4+ T cells from PBMCs. Subset given: CD45RA+ positively selected. The rearrangement links TRBV10-2 to TRBJ1-2; no definite D call. This sequence was found in a man between 18 and 35 years old in good health. Some clones in this sample may be carry-over from other donors' samples. The CDR3 spells CASSDGQTVYGYTF. In DNA, the CDR3 is TGCGCCAGCAGTGACGGCCAGACGGTCTATGGCTACACCTTC.